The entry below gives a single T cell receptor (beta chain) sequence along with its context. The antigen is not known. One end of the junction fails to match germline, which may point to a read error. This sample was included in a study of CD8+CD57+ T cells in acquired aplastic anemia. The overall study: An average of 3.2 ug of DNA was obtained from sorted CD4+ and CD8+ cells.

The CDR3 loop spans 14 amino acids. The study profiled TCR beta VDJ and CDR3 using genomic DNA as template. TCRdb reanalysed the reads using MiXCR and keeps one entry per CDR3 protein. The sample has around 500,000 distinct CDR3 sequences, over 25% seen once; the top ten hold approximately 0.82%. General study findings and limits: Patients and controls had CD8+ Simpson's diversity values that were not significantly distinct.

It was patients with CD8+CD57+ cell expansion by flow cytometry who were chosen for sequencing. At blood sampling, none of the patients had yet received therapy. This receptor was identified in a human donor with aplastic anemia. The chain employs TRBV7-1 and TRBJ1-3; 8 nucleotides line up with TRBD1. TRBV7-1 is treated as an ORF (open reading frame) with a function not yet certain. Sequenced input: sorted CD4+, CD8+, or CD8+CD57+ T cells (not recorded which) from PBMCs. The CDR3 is CASSSGQGLDTVYF. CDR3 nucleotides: TGTGCCAGCAGCTCCGGACAGGGTTTGGACACCGTATATTTT.